This T cell receptor (beta chain) is drawn from a study of T-cell reconstitution after alpha-beta-depleted transplantation in children. This clonotype was picked up many times. Its matching antigen is unknown. TCRbeta library preparation incorporated unique molecular identifiers. Using its own MiXCR run on the PCR reads, TCRdb lists one record per CDR3 protein. The sample carries about 15,000 distinct CDR3 sequences, around 5% recorded once. Overall study findings and caveats: Several hundred graft clones that had expanded were reportedly the source of alpha-beta T cells about two months after transplant.

The CDR3 totals 15 residues. Looked up from germline, CDR1 is SEHNR and CDR2 is FQNEAQ (reference sequence). V lost 1 base and J 2 bases, leaving 10 bases between the germline ends. Sequencing used PBMCs, obtained before TCRalphabeta/CD19-depleted stem cell transplant. The chain carries TRBV7-9 and TRBJ2-3; D uncertain. This clonotype originated in a boy under 18 with acute lymphoblastic leukemia, due to receive a stem cell transplant. The CDR3 is CASSLVLDNTDTQYF. The CDR3 DNA is TGTGCCAGCAGCTTAGTTCTCGACAACACAGATACGCAGTATTTT.